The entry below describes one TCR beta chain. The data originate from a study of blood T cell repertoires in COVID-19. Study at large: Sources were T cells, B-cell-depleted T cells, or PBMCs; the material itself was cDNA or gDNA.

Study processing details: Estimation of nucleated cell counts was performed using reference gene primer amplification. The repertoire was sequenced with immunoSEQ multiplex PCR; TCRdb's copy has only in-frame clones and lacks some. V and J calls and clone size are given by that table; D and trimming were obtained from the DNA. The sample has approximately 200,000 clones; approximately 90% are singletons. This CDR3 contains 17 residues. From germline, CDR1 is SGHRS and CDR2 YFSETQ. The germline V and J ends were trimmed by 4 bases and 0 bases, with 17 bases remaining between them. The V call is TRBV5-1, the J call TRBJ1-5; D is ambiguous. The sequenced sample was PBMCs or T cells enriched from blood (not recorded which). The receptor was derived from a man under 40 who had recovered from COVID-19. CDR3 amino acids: CASSGILADYSNQPQHF. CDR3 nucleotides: TGCGCCAGCAGCGGGATACTCGCTGACTATAGCAATCAGCCCCAGCATTTT.